The subject of this entry is one TCR beta chain. This entry is derived from a study of control samples from healthy donors and cancer patients. Germline V gene sequence: CDR1 MDHEN, CDR2 SYDVKM. The CDR3 has 20 amino acids. V shed 8 bases and J 0 bases; nucleotides not matched to a gene: 16. TCRdb's copy holds only in-frame clones and misses some; the assay was immunoSEQ multiplex PCR. The sample lists some 130,000 clones; around 93% were seen once. The sample consisted of blood. V gene TRBV28 combines with J gene TRBJ2-3, with 14 bases matching TRBD2. This clonotype was sampled from a man younger than 35 in good health. Written as DNA, the CDR3 is TGTGCCAGCTTTACCCTAGGACTAGCGGGGGGATTACCTAGCACAGATACGCAGTATTTT. Its translation: CASFTLGLAGGLPSTDTQYF.